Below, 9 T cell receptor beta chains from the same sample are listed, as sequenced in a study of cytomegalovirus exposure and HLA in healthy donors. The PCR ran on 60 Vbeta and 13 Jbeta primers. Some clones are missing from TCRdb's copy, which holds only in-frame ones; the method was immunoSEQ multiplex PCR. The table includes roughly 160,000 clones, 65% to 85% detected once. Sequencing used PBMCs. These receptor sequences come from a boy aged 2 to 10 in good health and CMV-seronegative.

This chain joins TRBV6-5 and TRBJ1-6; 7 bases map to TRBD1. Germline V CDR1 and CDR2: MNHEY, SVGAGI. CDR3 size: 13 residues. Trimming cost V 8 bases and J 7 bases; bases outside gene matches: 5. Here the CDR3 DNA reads TGTGCCAGCTGTGAGGGGGCCAATTCACCCCTCCACTTT. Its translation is CASCEGANSPLHF.

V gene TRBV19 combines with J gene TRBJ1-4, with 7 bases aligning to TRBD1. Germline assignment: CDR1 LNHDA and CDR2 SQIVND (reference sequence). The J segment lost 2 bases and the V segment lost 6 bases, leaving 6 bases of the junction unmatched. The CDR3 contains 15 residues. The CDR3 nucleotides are TGTGCCAGTAGCCCCTACAGGGGCACTAATGAAAAACTGTTTTTT. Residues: CASSPYRGTNEKLFF.

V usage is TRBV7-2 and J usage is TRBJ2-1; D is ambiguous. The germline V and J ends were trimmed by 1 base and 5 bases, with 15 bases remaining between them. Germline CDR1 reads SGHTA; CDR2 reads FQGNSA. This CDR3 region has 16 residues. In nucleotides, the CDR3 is TGTGCCAGCAGCTTAGGGTCTTCCCGGGTTAACAATGAGCAGTTCTTC. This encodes CASSLGSSRVNNEQFF.

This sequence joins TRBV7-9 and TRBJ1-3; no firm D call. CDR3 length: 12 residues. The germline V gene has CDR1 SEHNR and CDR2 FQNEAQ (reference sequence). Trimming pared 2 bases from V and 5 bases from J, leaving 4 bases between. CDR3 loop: CASSLNRNTIYF. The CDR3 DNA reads TGTGCCAGCAGCTTAAATAGAAACACCATATATTTT.

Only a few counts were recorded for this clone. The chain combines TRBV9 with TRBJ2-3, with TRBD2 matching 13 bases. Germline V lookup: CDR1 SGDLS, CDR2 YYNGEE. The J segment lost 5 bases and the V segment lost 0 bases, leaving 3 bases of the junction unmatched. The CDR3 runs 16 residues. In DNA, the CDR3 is TGTGCCAGCAGCGTAGAACTAGCGGGAGGGGGAGATACGCAGTATTTT. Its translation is CASSVELAGGGDTQYF.

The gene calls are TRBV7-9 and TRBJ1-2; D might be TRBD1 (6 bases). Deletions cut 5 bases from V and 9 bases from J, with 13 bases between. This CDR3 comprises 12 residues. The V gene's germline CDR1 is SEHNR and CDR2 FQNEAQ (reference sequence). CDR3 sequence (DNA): TGTGCCAGCAGCATCTTACAGGGTAGCTACACCTTC. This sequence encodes CASSILQGSYTF.

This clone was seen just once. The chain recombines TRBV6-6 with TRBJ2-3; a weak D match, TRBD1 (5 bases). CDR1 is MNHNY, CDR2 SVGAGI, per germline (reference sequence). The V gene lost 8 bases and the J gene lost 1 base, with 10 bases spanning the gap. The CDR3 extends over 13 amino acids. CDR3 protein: CASCRARTDTQYF. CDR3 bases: TGTGCCAGCTGCAGGGCTCGCACAGATACGCAGTATTTT.

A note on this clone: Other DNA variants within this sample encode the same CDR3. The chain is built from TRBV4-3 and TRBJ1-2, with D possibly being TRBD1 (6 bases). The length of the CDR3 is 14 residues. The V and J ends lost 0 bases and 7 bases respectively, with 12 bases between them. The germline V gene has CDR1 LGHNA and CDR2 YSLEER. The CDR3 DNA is TGCGCCAGCAGCCAAGATCGGGGGGCAGGTGGCTACACCTTC. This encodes CASSQDRGAGGYTF.

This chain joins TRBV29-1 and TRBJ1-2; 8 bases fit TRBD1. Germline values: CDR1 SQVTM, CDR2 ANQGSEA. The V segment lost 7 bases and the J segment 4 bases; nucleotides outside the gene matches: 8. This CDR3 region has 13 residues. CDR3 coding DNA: TGCAGCGCTCAACAGGGGGGCCCCTATGGCTACACCTTC. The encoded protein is CSAQQGGPYGYTF.